One sample yielded the 6 T cell receptor beta chains listed below, sequenced in a study of identical twins. TCRdb passed the 5' RACE reads through MiXCR, listing each CDR3 protein once. The sample carries 260,000 or so distinct CDR3 sequences, roughly 7.5% recorded once. These same data were also listed under a study on yellow fever vaccine responses in identical twins.

The sample was CD8+ T cells sorted from blood. Receptors originate from a woman between 18 and 30 years old in good health.

This clonotype occurred a few times. The chain employs TRBV27 and TRBJ2-1; TRBD1 matches at 7 bases. V shed 4 bases, J shed 4 bases, and the junction held 4 bases outside the gene matches. The CDR3 covers 14 residues. The germline V gene has CDR1 MNHEY and CDR2 SMNVEV (reference sequence). Here the CDR3 reads CASSSPTGYNEQFF. The CDR3 DNA reads as TGTGCCAGCAGTTCGCCGACAGGGTACAATGAGCAGTTCTTC.

Many counts were recorded for this clonotype. V gene TRBV15 combines with J gene TRBJ2-1; possibly TRBD2 for D (6 bases). This CDR3 region has 15 residues. V lost 3 bases and J 6 bases, leaving 15 bases between the germline ends. Germline CDR1 reads LNHNV; CDR2 reads YYDKDF (reference sequence). The DNA of the CDR3 is TGTGCCACCAGCAGCGGGACTGGGAACGTCAATGAGCAGTTCTTC. Protein product: CATSSGTGNVNEQFF.

This clonotype occurred many times. This chain joins TRBV5-6 and TRBJ2-1, with TRBD1 identical over 8 bases. Germline V CDR1 and CDR2: SGHDT, YYEEEE. The CDR3 covers 16 residues. V gave up 2 bases and J gave up 3 bases; unmatched junction bases: 7. The CDR3: CASSFGRTGHYNEQFF. CDR3 sequence (DNA): TGTGCCAGCAGCTTCGGAAGGACAGGGCACTACAATGAGCAGTTCTTC.

This clonotype appeared many times. V gene TRBV7-9 combines with J gene TRBJ2-1, with TRBD2 matching over 16 bases. The J segment lost 1 base and the V segment lost 8 bases, leaving 8 bases of the junction unmatched. CDR3 length equals 18 residues. Germline V gene lookup returns CDR1 SEHNR and CDR2 FQNEAQ (reference sequence). DNA of the CDR3: TGTGCCAGCCTCCCCGGGACTAGCGGGGGGGAATCCTACAATGAGCAGTTCTTC. Translation gives CASLPGTSGGESYNEQFF.

This clonotype appeared many times. The chain uses TRBV27 and TRBJ2-1; 11 nucleotides agree with TRBD2. The CDR3 covers 14 residues. Germline values: CDR1 MNHEY, CDR2 SMNVEV (reference sequence). Trimming at V came to 5 bases and at J to 7 bases, leaving 4 bases not matched to a gene. DNA for the CDR3: TGTGCCAGCAGTCCCCGGACTAGCGGGAATGAGCAGTTCTTC. Translation: CASSPRTSGNEQFF.

CDR3: CASSLPGLGYEQFF. CDR3 nucleotide sequence: TGTGCCAGCAGCTTACCAGGGTTAGGCTATGAGCAGTTCTTC. The chain carries TRBV7-9 and TRBJ2-1, with D tentatively TRBD1 (5 bases). Germline CDR1 reads SEHNR; CDR2 reads FQNEAQ (reference sequence). V was shortened by 2 bases and J by 8 bases, with 13 bases between the two germline ends. The CDR3 is 14 residues long. Looking up the rest from reference TRBV7-9 and TRBJ2-1 gives the full variable domain: DTGVSQNPRHKITKRGQNVTFRCDPISEHNRLYWYRQTLGQGPEFLTYFQNEAQLEKSRLLSDRFSAERPKGSFSTLEIQRTEQGDSAMYLCASSLPGLGYEQFFGPGTRLTVL.